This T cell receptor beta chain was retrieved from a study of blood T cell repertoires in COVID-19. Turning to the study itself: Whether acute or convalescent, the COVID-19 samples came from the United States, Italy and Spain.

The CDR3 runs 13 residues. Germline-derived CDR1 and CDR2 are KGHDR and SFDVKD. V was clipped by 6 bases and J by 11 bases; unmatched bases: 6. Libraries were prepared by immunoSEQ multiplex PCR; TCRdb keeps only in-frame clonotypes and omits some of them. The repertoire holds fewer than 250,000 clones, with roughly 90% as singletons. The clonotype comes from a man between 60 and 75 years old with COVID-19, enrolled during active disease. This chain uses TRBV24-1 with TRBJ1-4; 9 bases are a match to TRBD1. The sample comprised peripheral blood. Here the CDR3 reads CATSRTGERKLFF. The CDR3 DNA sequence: TGTGCCACCAGTCGGACAGGGGAGAGGAAACTGTTTTTT.